This TCR beta chain was sequenced for a study of blood T cells in healthy people across ages. Whole-study findings and limits: Reliance upon unsorted PBMCs precluded definitive naive versus antigen-experienced comparison.

Trimming removed 5 bases from V and 0 bases from J, with 11 bases in between. The germline V gene has CDR1 SGHVS and CDR2 FQNEAQ. The CDR3 consists of 15 residues. A remark on this clonotype: No antigen is known for it.

A J-beta primer mix and a sample-barcoded 5' primer were used in a second PCR of about 7 to 12 cycles. TCRdb processed the 5' RACE reads anew with MiXCR; each CDR3 protein has one entry. The repertoire consists of about 560,000 distinct CDR3 sequences, with 25% to 35% occurring once and the leading ten covering 3% to 4%. Another study also made use of these data, one on T cells of mothers and their children. That work states: A second PCR was performed with the M1S primer. This primer added sample barcodes and 2-4 random nucleotides.

V usage is TRBV7-8 and J usage is TRBJ2-1, with D possibly matching TRBD1 (6 bases). The TCR was taken from a boy between 2 and 10 years old in good health. The sample consisted of blood. The CDR3 here is CASSTGQISYNEQFF. CDR3 nucleotide sequence: TGTGCCAGCAGCACAGGACAGATCTCCTACAATGAGCAGTTCTTC.